This is a list of T cell receptor beta chains from one sample in a study of cytomegalovirus exposure and HLA in healthy donors. The method was immunoSEQ multiplex PCR; TCRdb's version includes in-frame clones alone and lacks a portion of them. The sample data list approximately 150,000 clones. Sequencing was done on a sample of PBMCs. Source of these receptors: a woman aged 18-29 years in good health and CMV-seronegative. Both conserved end residues are part of each CDR3. The D gene is left open where the match is weak.

>-|TRBV29-1|TRBJ2-1
TGCAGCGTTGATATGGGTGGCGGGGGCACTGAGCAGTTCTTC
CSVDMGGGGTEQFF
>-|TRBV5-8|TRBJ1-1
TGTGCCAGCAGCCCTAAGGGGAGGGGCCGGAACACTGAAGCTTTCTTT
CASSPKGRGRNTEAFF
>-|TRBV4-3|TRBJ1-2
TGCGCCAGCAGCCATTCCCTCGTCCGGGGGGAGAACTATGGCTACACCTTC
CASSHSLVRGENYGYTF
>-|TRBV7-9|TRBJ1-3
TGTGCCAGCAGCTTACGGACAGAACTCGCCGGGGACACCATATATTTT
CASSLRTELAGDTIYF
>TRBD1|TRBV7-2|TRBJ1-2
TGTGCCAGCAGCACCTCCGGGACAGACAACTATGGCTACACCTTC
CASSTSGTDNYGYTF
>TRBD2|TRBV7-9|TRBJ2-1
TGTGCCAGCAGCTGGGGTCGGAATTTAGCGGGAGGCACTGATGAGCAGTTCTTC
CASSWGRNLAGGTDEQFF
>-|TRBV2|TRBJ1-3
TGTGCCAGCAGGGAGTTTGTCTCTGGAAACACCATATATTTT
CASREFVSGNTIYF
>-|TRBV28|TRBJ1-5
TGTGCCAGCAGTTACCAGAGCAATCAGCCCCAGCATTTT
CASSYQSNQPQHF
>-|TRBV5-1|TRBJ2-3
TGCGCCAGCAGCTTGCGGGGGACCACAGATACGCAGTATTTT
CASSLRGTTDTQYF
>-|TRBV5-4|TRBJ2-3
TGTGCCAGCAGCCACACAGATACGCAGTATTTT
CASSHTDTQYF
>TRBD1|TRBV30|TRBJ1-1
TGTGCCTGGAGTGGACAGGGCAACACTGAAGCTTTCTTT
CAWSGQGNTEAFF
>-|TRBV18|TRBJ1-1
TGTGCCAGCTCCCCAACAGGGATGAACACTGAAGCTTTCTTT
CASSPTGMNTEAFF
>TRBD1|TRBV19|TRBJ1-1
TGTGCCAGTAGTTTCGGGACAGGCACTGAAGCTTTCTTT
CASSFGTGTEAFF
>TRBD2|TRBV5-1|TRBJ2-4
TGCGCCAGCAGCTTGACTAGCGGGATGGCCAAAAACATTCAGTACTTC
CASSLTSGMAKNIQYF
>-|TRBV7-2|TRBJ1-1
TGTGCCAGCAGCTTAGAGGGGGAGGGCACTGAAGCTTTCTTT
CASSLEGEGTEAFF
>-|TRBV30|TRBJ1-5
TGTGCCTGGAGTGTAGGGGGCAATCAGCCCCAGCATTTT
CAWSVGGNQPQHF